These T cell receptor beta chains were read from a single sample in a study of blood T cell repertoires in COVID-19. Method: immunoSEQ multiplex PCR; TCRdb's copy keeps in-frame clones and lacks some. The table includes a few hundred thousand clones, about 91% detected once. Input material: PBMCs or T cells enriched from blood (not recorded which). These receptors were collected from a woman aged 18-35 years who had recovered from COVID-19. Each CDR3 is given with its conserved first and last residue. Each record gives: J gene, V gene, CDR3 protein.

TRBJ1-1 | TRBV29-1 | CSVGGITAEAFF
TRBJ2-1 | TRBV5-1 | CASSLWPTTSTYNEQFF
TRBJ1-2 | TRBV15 | CATSRERGTGRSVTF
TRBJ2-3 | TRBV7-8 | CASSQRGGGQPDTQYF
TRBJ1-3 | TRBV4-3 | CASSQAFSGGDTIYF
TRBJ2-7 | TRBV14 | CASSQVAGAQVSQYF
TRBJ1-2 | TRBV29-1 | CSVGGGRVGFSYTF
TRBJ2-7 | TRBV19 | CASSIAGQATYEQYF
TRBJ1-4 | TRBV2 | CASAPDRGDEKLFF
TRBJ1-2 | TRBV28 | CASSQGDRNGYTF
TRBJ1-5 | TRBV5-8 | CASSLLPRRGRGLTQHF
TRBJ2-1 | TRBV27 | CASSSGGQTYNEQFF
TRBJ2-7 | TRBV4-2 | CASSRSAGTGENEQYF
TRBJ2-2 | TRBV7-8 | CASSQLPGISGANTGELFF
TRBJ2-1 | TRBV11-2 | CASSSRGLENNEQFF
TRBJ2-1 | TRBV9 | CASSVAGVGTGYNEQFF
TRBJ2-3 | TRBV5-5 | CASSLRETSGRADTQYF
TRBJ2-2 | TRBV10-3 | CAISDPTGWANPGELFF
TRBJ1-5 | TRBV6-2/TRBV6-3 | CASSSTGGSQPQHF
TRBJ2-2 | TRBV7-3 | CASSLPSGGELFF
TRBJ1-5 | TRBV6-5 | CASSLGQGQNQPQHF
TRBJ2-7 | TRBV4-1 | CASSHERGGQGRGEQYF
TRBJ2-1 | TRBV19 | CASSIGSNNEQFF
TRBJ1-2 | TRBV5-1 | CASSLGQVYPYGYTF
TRBJ1-6 | TRBV27 | CASSPGQPTSSYNSPLHF
TRBJ2-7 | TRBV9 | CASSAEPGLAYEQYF
TRBJ1-1 | TRBV5-4 | CASSQRGTGLVAEAFF
TRBJ1-5 | TRBV4-1 | CASSQRGQIFSNQPQHF
TRBJ2-7 | TRBV28 | CASSQPGTGGAEQYF
TRBJ2-7 | TRBV6-5 | CASSSPGLSYEQYF
TRBJ2-4 | TRBV4-2 | CASSIRRGGQNIQYF
TRBJ1-5 | TRBV7-5 | CARSPPWGGQPQHF
TRBJ2-3 | TRBV7-9 | CASSFRGGGPDTQYF
TRBJ1-2 | TRBV19 | CASSIGRAETYGYTF
TRBJ1-6 | TRBV7-9 | CASSLLYARNSPLHF
TRBJ1-2 | TRBV6-2/TRBV6-3 | CASSYSGQRNYGYTF
TRBJ2-1 | TRBV7-3 | CASSLMTGMRDEQFF
TRBJ2-1 | TRBV11-1 | CASSLTTASSYNEQFF
TRBJ1-1 | TRBV7-2 | CASSLAGGDLNTEAFF
TRBJ2-2 | TRBV10-1 | CASSPTRQGINTGELFF
TRBJ2-7 | TRBV2 | CASMGQLSSYEQYF
TRBJ1-4 | TRBV19 | CASSILGEANEKLFF
TRBJ1-6 | TRBV2 | CASSEETGSPLHF
TRBJ1-5 | TRBV7-8 | CASSLSGAGGSLNQPQHF
TRBJ1-2 | TRBV4-1 | CASSPWAGQGWVGYGYTF
TRBJ2-7 | TRBV11-2 | CASSREVEYEQYF
TRBJ1-4 | TRBV6-5 | CASAPGDRGEKLFF
TRBJ1-5 | TRBV7-9 | CASSRGNQPQHF
TRBJ2-1 | TRBV27 | CASTGAGGAPNEQFF
TRBJ1-3 | TRBV6-6 | CASSPQGGGNTIYF
TRBJ2-2 | TRBV2 | CASRRTSGNTGELFF
TRBJ2-5 | TRBV7-3 | CASTPPSGVRETQYF
TRBJ2-3 | TRBV6-4 | CASSDSQGADTQYF
TRBJ1-2 | TRBV2 | CAGRGYDYGYTF
TRBJ2-7 | TRBV6-5 | CASTTGGSYEQYF
TRBJ2-1 | TRBV7-3 | CASSSDSNEQFF
TRBJ2-5 | TRBV18 | CASSMGRRETQYF
TRBJ1-2 | TRBV28 | CASSGAGLSNYGYTF